These 20 T cell receptor beta chains originate from one sample sequenced in a study of metastatic and nonmetastatic thyroid tumors. Every patient underwent thyroid surgery untreated. TCRdb called clones again from the PCR reads with MiXCR. The sample holds over 14,000 clones, about a quarter seen once. The material sequenced was tumor tissue. The receptors were sampled from a female donor with papillary thyroid cancer or a benign thyroid nodule (not recorded which). Some clones in this sample may be carry-over from other donors' samples.

The chain carries TRBV20-1 and TRBJ2-7; D might be TRBD1 (7 bases). CDR1 is DFQATT and CDR2 is SNEGSKA in the germline V gene (reference sequence). The CDR3 consists of 13 residues. With 6 bases removed from V and 0 bases from J, the gap between germline ends came to 12 bases. The CDR3 sequence is CSARRGLSYEQYF. The CDR3 bases are TGCAGTGCGAGGAGGGGGCTCTCCTACGAGCAGTACTTC.

The V and J genes are TRBV20-1 and TRBJ2-7; 14 positions match TRBD2. Germline V gene sequence: CDR1 DFQATT, CDR2 SNEGSKA (reference sequence). The trim removed 1 base at V and 3 bases at J, leaving 2 bases unmatched. The CDR3 length is 15 residues. The DNA for the CDR3 is TGCAGTGCTAGAGGGACTAGCGGGAGGTTCTACGAGCAGTACTTC. Its translation: CSARGTSGRFYEQYF.

This clone turned up a few times. The V call is TRBV27, the J call TRBJ1-1; 7 bases agree with TRBD1. The CDR3 consists of 16 residues. Germline V gene sequence: CDR1 MNHEY, CDR2 SMNVEV (reference sequence). Germline trimming cut 8 bases from V and 5 bases from J; bases unmatched to any gene: 17. The CDR3 sequence is CASGHYEQFRGTEAFF. Written as DNA, the CDR3 is TGTGCCAGCGGTCACTATGAGCAGTTCAGGGGGACTGAAGCTTTCTTT.

The chain recombines TRBV7-3 with TRBJ2-3, with a weak D call TRBD1 (6 bases). CDR3 length: 15 residues. CDR1 and CDR2 from the germline V gene are SGHTA and FQGTGA. Between the trimmed V and J ends, which lost 7 bases and 2 bases, there was a span of 16 bases. CDR3 loop: CASNLLGGSTDTQYF. The CDR3 DNA sequence: TGTGCCAGCAACCTCTTAGGGGGTTCCACAGATACGCAGTATTTT.

At least ten counts were recorded for this clone. The chain carries TRBV6-2 or TRBV6-3 and TRBJ1-5; 9 bases fit TRBD1. Germline assignment: CDR1 MNHEY and CDR2 SVGEGT. The CDR3 contains 16 residues. Trimming removed 8 bases from V and 2 bases from J; junction bases left unmatched: 10. CDR3 coding DNA: TGTGCCAGCCGGGACAGGGTCAATATGGGCAATCAGCCCCAGCATTTT. Encoded protein: CASRDRVNMGNQPQHF.

This clone came up a few times. The chain recombines TRBV9 with TRBJ2-7, with TRBD2 identical over 8 bases. V lost 0 bases, J lost 2 bases, and 13 bases stayed unmatched. CDR1 is SGDLS, CDR2 YYNGEE, per germline. The CDR3 has 18 amino acids. The CDR3 DNA reads TGTGCCAGCAGCGTAGGTCCTACCCGCGGGGGGCCTACCTACGAGCAGTACTTC. Its translation is CASSVGPTRGGPTYEQYF.

This clone appeared many times. The chain recombines TRBV20-1 with TRBJ2-5, with TRBD2 as a possible D gene (5 bases). Germline V lookup: CDR1 DFQATT, CDR2 SNEGSKA (reference sequence). Trimming removed 3 bases from V and 0 bases from J, with 14 bases in between. The CDR3 is 15 amino acids. The CDR3 loop reads CSASPLQRNQETQYF. The CDR3 region has the DNA TGCAGTGCTAGCCCTCTACAGCGGAACCAAGAGACCCAGTACTTC.

This clone showed up just a few times. The V call is TRBV7-2, the J call TRBJ2-7, with 14 bases that match TRBD2. Germline assignment: CDR1 SGHTA and CDR2 FQGNSA. J lost 6 bases, V lost 7 bases, and 8 bases had no gene match. The CDR3 length is 15 residues. CDR3: CASTGLAGGGSEQYF. The CDR3 DNA reads TGTGCCAGCACAGGACTAGCGGGAGGCGGTTCCGAGCAGTACTTC.

This clone was counted at least ten times. This chain uses TRBV18 with TRBJ2-2; 14 bases map to TRBD2. CDR3 size: 16 residues. V shed 3 bases and J 4 bases; nucleotides not matched to a gene: 1. Germline-derived CDR1 and CDR2 are KGHSH and LQKENI. As DNA, the CDR3 is TGTGCCAGCTCACCTGGGACTAGCGGGAGCACCGGGGAGCTGTTTTTT. Translating gives CASSPGTSGSTGELFF.

Relative to its sample, this clone is medium-sized. This chain links TRBV20-1 with TRBJ1-2; D is unclear. Germline CDR1 and CDR2: DFQATT and SNEGSKA (reference sequence). V lost 4 bases to trimming and J lost 6 bases, with 12 bases between them. This CDR3 region has 12 residues. CDR3 in amino acids: CSATEELNGYTF. The CDR3, as DNA: TGCAGTGCTACGGAGGAGTTAAATGGCTACACCTTC.

This clone has a handful of counts. The chain carries TRBV5-1 and TRBJ2-1; D not certain. The CDR3 length is 12 residues. CDR1 is SGHRS and CDR2 is YFSETQ in the germline V gene. Trimming took off 1 base at V and 5 bases at J, with 4 bases between the two ends. The CDR3 nucleotides are TGCGCCAGCAGCTTGACAGACAATGAGCAGTTCTTC. Its translation is CASSLTDNEQFF.

The J gene is TRBJ1-3, the V gene TRBV6-1, with D unresolved. The CDR3 is 15 amino acids. The germline gives CDR1 MNHNS, CDR2 SASEGT. The ends were cut back, 1 base at V and 0 bases at J, with 7 bases in the middle. CDR3 DNA: TGTGCCAGCAGTGAAGGGCCCAGCTCTGGAAACACCATATATTTT. Protein sequence: CASSEGPSSGNTIYF.

In this sample, this clone turned up once. The V gene is TRBV20-1, the J gene TRBJ2-5, with D perhaps matching TRBD2 (7 bases). Germline assignment: CDR1 DFQATT and CDR2 SNEGSKA (reference sequence). This CDR3 is 13 amino acids long. The CDR3 DNA is TGCAGCACAGAGGGGGGGCACAAAGAGACCCAGTACTTC. It specifies CSTEGGHKETQYF.

V and J are TRBV11-3 and TRBJ2-7; 9 bases align to TRBD2. From germline, CDR1 is SGHNT and CDR2 YENEEA. The CDR3 is 16 amino acids. The V segment lost 0 bases and the J segment 5 bases; nucleotides outside the gene matches: 8. The CDR3 nucleotides are TGTGCCAGCAGCTTAGATGGGCGGGAGGGCCGCGACGAGCAGTACTTC. Amino acid sequence: CASSLDGREGRDEQYF.

The chain combines TRBV9 with TRBJ2-2; 10 nucleotides agree with TRBD2. This CDR3 is built from 18 residues. With 2 bases clipped from V and 4 bases from J, the junction kept 11 bases outside the gene matches. Germline CDR1 and CDR2: SGDLS and YYNGEE. CDR3 DNA: TGTGCCAGCAGCGTTAGTCTAGCGGGAGATCCGAGCACCGGGGAGCTGTTTTTT. Protein: CASSVSLAGDPSTGELFF. Complete variable domain (other parts from reference TRBV9 and TRBJ2-2): DSGVTQTPKHLITATGQRVTLRCSPRSGDLSVYWYQQSLDQGLQFLIQYYNGEERAKGNILERFSAQQFPDLHSELNLSSLELGDSALYFCASSVSLAGDPSTGELFFGEGSRLTVL.

This clone is termed medium-sized. This chain joins TRBV20-1 and TRBJ2-6; D is perhaps TRBD1 (6 bases). Germline V lookup: CDR1 DFQATT, CDR2 SNEGSKA (reference sequence). V was shortened by 8 bases and J by 2 bases, with 16 bases between the two germline ends. This CDR3 spans 15 amino acids. CDR3 coding DNA: TGCAGTACGGACAGCACCTTCCCTGGGGCCAACGTCCTGACTTTC. Its translation is CSTDSTFPGANVLTF.

V and J are TRBV2 and TRBJ2-2, with a possible D match to TRBD2 (5 bases). The CDR3 runs to 13 residues. Per the germline V gene, CDR1 is SNHLY and CDR2 is FYNNEI. Trimming removed 10 bases at V and 4 bases at J, with 13 bases between. The CDR3 here is CAIADRGTGELFF. The CDR3 DNA is TGTGCCATCGCAGATCGGGGCACCGGGGAGCTGTTTTTT.

This clone was seen a handful of times. The chain uses TRBV30 and TRBJ2-7; D call uncertain. Germline V gene sequence: CDR1 GTSNPN, CDR2 SVGIG (reference sequence). The V and J ends lost 2 bases and 3 bases respectively, with 11 bases between them. The CDR3 contains 13 residues. CDR3 sequence (DNA): TGTGCCTGGAGTCTTGGATCTGACTACGAGCAGTACTTC. Its protein product is CAWSLGSDYEQYF.

The chain carries TRBV4-1 and TRBJ2-7, with a weak D call TRBD2 (7 bases). The germline gives CDR1 MGHRA, CDR2 YSYEKL. The V gene lost 1 base and the J gene lost 3 bases, with 16 bases spanning the gap. The CDR3 runs to 16 residues. CDR3 sequence: CASSQAAAGANYEQYF. The CDR3 bases are TGCGCCAGCAGCCAAGCCGCCGCGGGGGCGAACTACGAGCAGTACTTC.

This clone was recorded at least ten times. V and J are TRBV20-1 and TRBJ1-5; TRBD1 matches 12 bases. J gave up 2 bases and V 5 bases, and 1 base lay outside the gene matches. The CDR3 is 14 residues long. Germline V CDR1 and CDR2: DFQATT, SNEGSKA (reference sequence). In DNA, the CDR3 is TGCAGTGCTGGGACAGGGGGCGGCAATCAGCCCCAGCATTTT. This gives the protein CSAGTGGGNQPQHF.